A selection of T cell receptor beta chains follows, all from one sample in a study of blood T cell repertoires in COVID-19. The protocol was immunoSEQ multiplex PCR, while the TCRdb copy is restricted to in-frame clones and leaves out a portion. This table holds about 97,000 clones, roughly 80% found once. Material for sequencing was peripheral blood. The receptors come from a man aged 55 to 69 with acute or convalescent COVID-19. Each CDR3 is given with its conserved first and last residue. D genes are given only for firm matches. The size of a clone is reported for some rows only, either as once, few or many, or as a class for expanded clones.

- | TRBJ1-5 | TRBV6-2/TRBV6-3 | TRBD1 | CASSYRDRSVPNQPQHF | TGTGCCAGCAGTTACCGGGACAGGAGCGTCCCCAATCAGCCCCAGCATTTT
- | TRBJ2-1 | TRBV7-3 | TRBD2 | CASSFPFSGYNEQFF | TGTGCCAGCAGCTTCCCGTTTAGCGGGTACAATGAGCAGTTCTTC
- | TRBJ2-7 | TRBV5-4 | TRBD1 | CASSLWGDRDEQYF | TGTGCCAGCAGCTTGTGGGGGGACAGGGACGAGCAGTACTTC
- | TRBJ1-6 | TRBV14 | - | CASSSRGGNSPLHF | TGTGCCAGCAGTAGCCGGGGAGGGAATTCACCCCTCCACTTT
- | TRBJ1-6 | TRBV29-1 | TRBD1 | CSVATGTGNSPLHF | TGCAGCGTCGCAACCGGGACAGGGAATTCACCCCTCCACTTT
few | TRBJ2-2 | TRBV12-3/TRBV12-4 | - | CASSLRDNGELFF | TGTGCCAGCAGCCTGAGGGACAACGGGGAGCTGTTTTTT
- | TRBJ2-5 | TRBV5-6 | - | CASSLGAGQETQYF | TGTGCCAGCAGCTTGGGGGCAGGCCAAGAGACCCAGTACTTC
- | TRBJ1-1 | TRBV2 | - | CASRRLGRDTEAFF | TGTGCCAGCAGACGTTTGGGCAGAGACACTGAAGCTTTCTTT
- | TRBJ2-7 | TRBV7-8 | TRBD2 | CASSLGLAGGGLYEQYF | TGTGCCAGCAGCTTAGGACTAGCGGGAGGGGGGTTGTACGAGCAGTACTTC
- | TRBJ1-6 | TRBV10-3 | - | CAISLGGGASPLHF | TGTGCCATCAGCCTGGGGGGGGGCGCATCACCCCTCCACTTT
- | TRBJ1-4 | TRBV6-5 | - | CASSYSTPREKLFF | TGTGCCAGCAGTTACTCGACTCCACGTGAAAAACTGTTTTTT
- | TRBJ2-7 | TRBV4-1 | - | CASSRSVSHEQYF | TGCGCCAGCAGCCGTAGTGTTTCCCACGAGCAGTACTTC
- | TRBJ2-1 | TRBV6-6 | TRBD2 | CASSYRSGGAYNEQFF | TGTGCCAGCAGTTACCGGAGCGGGGGCGCCTACAATGAGCAGTTCTTC
- | TRBJ1-4 | TRBV29-1 | - | CSASPANEKLFF | TGCAGCGCGAGCCCAGCGAATGAAAAACTGTTTTTT
- | TRBJ1-2 | TRBV2 | - | CASTNPTYGYTF | TGTGCCAGCACAAATCCGACATATGGCTACACCTTC
once | TRBJ2-7 | TRBV6-6 | - | CASSYEERTAYEQYF | TGTGCCAGCAGTTACGAAGAGCGGACGGCCTACGAGCAGTACTTC
few | TRBJ1-1 | TRBV30 | - | CACDGAEAFF | TGTGCCTGCGATGGAGCTGAAGCTTTCTTT
few | TRBJ2-6 | TRBV28 | - | CASSLQGLRSGANVLTF | TGTGCCAGCAGTTTACAGGGGCTTCGGTCTGGGGCCAACGTCCTGACTTTC
- | TRBJ2-1 | TRBV7-2 | - | CASSPGLHKQFF | TGTGCCAGCAGCCCCGGACTGCACAAGCAGTTCTTC
- | TRBJ2-7 | TRBV19 | TRBD1 | CASSSWTGGPRVAYEQYF | TGTGCCAGTAGTTCCTGGACAGGGGGACCCAGAGTTGCCTACGAGCAGTACTTC
- | TRBJ1-1 | TRBV18 | - | CASSREQGNEAFF | TGTGCCAGCTCTAGAGAGCAGGGGAATGAAGCTTTCTTT
- | TRBJ2-2 | TRBV19 | TRBD2 | CASTPLAGGGELFF | TGTGCCAGTACCCCACTAGCGGGAGGTGGGGAGCTGTTTTTT
- | TRBJ1-6 | TRBV9 | TRBD1 | CASSGYGTANSPLHF | TGTGCCAGCAGCGGATACGGGACAGCTAATTCACCCCTCCACTTT
- | TRBJ2-7 | TRBV5-1 | TRBD2 | CASSERGSSLTRF | TGCGCCAGCAGCGAGCGGGGTTCGTCTCTTACCCGCTTC
many | TRBJ2-5 | TRBV2 | TRBD1 | CASRDRGQETQYF | TGTGCCAGCAGGGACAGGGGGCAAGAGACCCAGTACTTC
- | TRBJ2-5 | TRBV11-3 | TRBD2 | CASSLTSGSETQYF | TGTGCCAGCAGCCTTACTAGCGGGAGTGAGACCCAGTACTTC
few | TRBJ2-2 | TRBV5-4 | - | CASSLSVGHNTGELFF | TGTGCCAGCAGCTTGTCGGTGGGACACAACACCGGGGAGCTGTTTTTT
- | TRBJ2-3 | TRBV5-5 | - | CASRTGLSGQTDTQYF | TGTGCCAGCAGGACTGGATTATCAGGACAGACAGATACGCAGTATTTT
- | TRBJ2-3 | TRBV27 | TRBD2 | CASSGTSGSTDTQYF | TGTGCCAGCAGTGGGACTAGCGGGAGTACAGATACGCAGTATTTT
- | TRBJ1-2 | TRBV30 | TRBD1 | CAWSRQGFGYGYTF | TGTGCCTGGAGTCGACAGGGGTTTGGCTATGGCTACACCTTC
- | TRBJ2-3 | TRBV10-3 | TRBD2 | CAISLLAAGRDTQYF | TGTGCCATCAGTTTACTAGCGGCGGGAAGGGATACGCAGTATTTT
- | TRBJ2-7 | TRBV6-2/TRBV6-3 | TRBD2 | CAVSYGPGLRYEQYF | TGTGCCGTCAGTTACGGACCGGGACTAAGGTACGAGCAGTACTTC
- | TRBJ1-2 | TRBV2 | - | CASQNHYGYTF | TGTGCCAGCCAGAATCATTATGGCTACACCTTC
- | TRBJ2-2 | TRBV28 | TRBD1 | CASSSPGQGGAGELFF | TGTGCCAGCAGTTCGCCGGGACAGGGGGGGGCCGGGGAGCTGTTTTTT
- | TRBJ1-5 | TRBV24-1 | - | CATSDRGSGPDQPQHF | TGTGCCACCAGTGATCGCGGGAGCGGGCCCGATCAGCCCCAGCATTTT
- | TRBJ2-1 | TRBV27 | TRBD2 | CASRPGTSGTNNFNEQFF | TGTGCCAGCAGGCCTGGGACTAGCGGGACGAATAACTTCAATGAGCAGTTCTTC
- | TRBJ2-7 | TRBV5-1 | - | CASSFSRPEAYEQYF | TGCGCCAGCAGCTTTAGTAGGCCAGAGGCCTACGAGCAGTACTTC
- | TRBJ1-5 | TRBV5-1 | - | CASRPDTISNQPQHF | TGCGCCAGCAGACCTGACACCATTAGCAATCAGCCCCAGCATTTT
- | TRBJ2-7 | TRBV19 | TRBD2 | CASSIEGGLAGEQYF | TGTGCCAGTAGTATAGAAGGGGGACTAGCGGGCGAGCAGTACTTC
once | TRBJ2-5 | TRBV10-3 | - | CAISESTVQETQYF | TGTGCCATCAGTGAGTCCACAGTACAAGAGACCCAGTACTTC
- | TRBJ2-5 | TRBV19 | TRBD1 | CASSIYGERGRQETQYF | TGTGCCAGTAGTATATATGGGGAGAGGGGGCGGCAAGAGACCCAGTACTTC
- | TRBJ1-3 | TRBV28 | TRBD1 | CASSTTGTGNTIYF | TGTGCCAGCAGTACGACAGGGACTGGAAACACCATATATTTT
- | TRBJ2-3 | TRBV2 | TRBD1 | CASRITGTGLGADTQYF | TGTGCCAGCAGAATTACCGGGACAGGGCTTGGCGCAGATACGCAGTATTTT
- | TRBJ2-3 | TRBV9 | TRBD2 | CASSSGLVRSDTQYF | TGTGCCAGCAGCTCGGGACTAGTCAGATCCGATACGCAGTATTTT
- | TRBJ2-5 | TRBV28 | - | CASSTVGGGIETQYF | TGTGCCAGCAGCACCGTCGGAGGGGGCATAGAGACCCAGTACTTC
few | TRBJ1-5 | TRBV6-5 | - | CASSVLEMGQPQHF | TGTGCCAGCAGCGTTCTAGAAATGGGTCAGCCCCAGCATTTT
- | TRBJ1-5 | TRBV30 | TRBD1 | CAWSAWTGNQPQHF | TGTGCCTGGAGTGCATGGACAGGGAATCAGCCCCAGCATTTT
- | TRBJ2-2 | TRBV18 | - | CASSPLSNTGELFF | TGTGCCAGCTCACCACTCTCGAACACCGGGGAGCTGTTTTTT
- | TRBJ2-3 | TRBV27 | - | CASSLRGTDTQYF | TGTGCCAGCAGTTTGCGGGGCACAGATACGCAGTATTTT
- | TRBJ1-6 | TRBV4-3 | - | CASSQDLRDPLHF | TGCGCCAGCAGCCAAGACCTCAGGGATCCCCTCCACTTT
- | TRBJ1-5 | TRBV18 | TRBD1 | CASSLGTGNNQPQHF | TGTGCCAGCTCACTCGGGACAGGGAACAATCAGCCCCAGCATTTT
- | TRBJ1-2 | TRBV3-1/TRBV3-2 | TRBD1 | CASSQSRGFYGYTF | TGTGCCAGCAGCCAATCCAGGGGGTTCTATGGCTACACCTTC
- | TRBJ2-1 | TRBV4-2 | TRBD2 | CASSQAASGGGNSYNEQFF | TGTGCCAGCAGCCAAGCCGCCAGCGGGGGGGGAAACTCCTACAATGAGCAGTTCTTC
few | TRBJ2-1 | TRBV7-2 | TRBD1 | CASSSRTGNNEQFF | TGTGCCAGCAGCTCCCGGACAGGAAACAATGAGCAGTTCTTC
- | TRBJ2-6 | TRBV7-2 | - | CASSSGQIYSGANVLTF | TGTGCCAGCAGCTCCGGACAGATTTACTCTGGGGCCAACGTCCTGACTTTC